The clone carrying this TCR beta chain was counted many times. The data were obtained in a study of Graves' ophthalmopathy and Graves' hyperthyroidism. The overall study: Peripheral blood was obtained at first diagnosis, ahead of any treatment.

This CDR3 contains 13 residues. Germline V gene sequence: CDR1 DFQATT, CDR2 SNEGSKA (reference sequence). Trimming removed 3 bases from V and 2 bases from J, with 8 bases in between. Amplification of TCR beta CDR3 regions used RNA transcripts. After a first-round RT-PCR with HTBI primers, a second-round multiplex PCR was run. TCRdb fed the multiplex PCR reads into MiXCR, producing one record per CDR3 protein. The sample lists hundreds of thousands of distinct CDR3 sequences, about 38% occurring once. This receptor was obtained from an adult man with Graves' ophthalmopathy. Sequenced sample: peripheral blood. The genes are TRBV20-1 and TRBJ1-3; D is unclear. For the CDR3, the DNA is TGCAGTGCTAGGGAGGGTACTGGAAACACCATATATTTT. Translated, it gives CSAREGTGNTIYF.